The rows below give T cell receptor beta chains drawn from one sample of a study of blood T cells in healthy people across ages. From the 5' RACE reads, TCRdb called clonotypes with MiXCR, one entry per CDR3 protein. The sample has about 1.8 million distinct CDR3 sequences; roughly 49% are singletons. What was sequenced was blood. The source of these receptors is a woman in her thirties or forties in good health. CDR3s include the opening cysteine and the closing phenylalanine or tryptophan. The D gene is left open where the match is weak. The size field is filled for only some rows; it gives once, few, many or a size class.

D: .; J: TRBJ2-4; V: TRBV13; size: few; CDR3: CASSHRTVAKNIQYF; DNA: TGTGCCAGCAGCCACCGGACGGTAGCCAAAAACATTCAGTACTTC
D: TRBD2; J: TRBJ2-3; V: TRBV20-1; size: .; CDR3: CSAQRSGGDTQYF; DNA: TGCAGTGCTCAACGGAGCGGGGGGGATACGCAGTATTTT
D: .; J: TRBJ2-5; V: TRBV18; size: few; CDR3: CASSPRTIETQYF; DNA: TGTGCCAGCTCACCCCGGACTATCGAGACCCAGTACTTC
D: .; J: TRBJ2-1; V: TRBV20-1; size: .; CDR3: CSATELQQFF; DNA: TGCAGTGCCACGGAACTGCAGCAGTTCTTC
D: .; J: TRBJ2-2; V: TRBV5-1; size: .; CDR3: CASSPDSTNTGELFF; DNA: TGCGCCAGCAGCCCTGACAGCACGAACACCGGGGAGCTGTTTTTT
D: .; J: TRBJ1-2; V: TRBV12-3/TRBV12-4; size: few; CDR3: CASTLIGYGYTF; DNA: TGTGCCAGCACCCTAATAGGCTATGGCTACACCTTC
D: .; J: TRBJ1-2; V: TRBV2; size: .; CDR3: CATAKGGPRSYGYTF; DNA: TGTGCCACCGCAAAGGGTGGGCCCCGATCCTATGGCTACACCTTC
D: .; J: TRBJ1-1; V: TRBV7-2; size: .; CDR3: CASSLARGGRVEAFF; DNA: TGTGCCAGCAGCTTAGCAAGGGGGGGTAGGGTCGAAGCTTTCTTT
D: TRBD1; J: TRBJ2-5; V: TRBV27; size: .; CDR3: CASSHSGGGGQETQYF; DNA: TGTGCCAGCAGTCACTCAGGGGGCGGAGGGCAAGAGACCCAGTACTTC
D: TRBD1; J: TRBJ1-2; V: TRBV6-5; size: .; CDR3: CASSDRGVDGYTF; DNA: TGTGCCAGCAGTGACAGGGGGGTGGATGGCTACACCTTC
D: TRBD2; J: TRBJ2-1; V: TRBV28; size: once; CDR3: CASSTTSGGLNEQFF; DNA: TGTGCCAGCAGTACGACTAGCGGGGGGTTAAATGAGCAGTTCTTC
D: .; J: TRBJ2-6; V: TRBV4-3; size: .; CDR3: CAGSQGSSGANVLTF; DNA: TGCGCCGGCAGCCAAGGATCATCTGGGGCCAACGTCCTGACTTTC
D: TRBD2; J: TRBJ2-1; V: TRBV6-1; size: once; CDR3: CASRGAGLAGLAYNEQFF; DNA: TGTGCCAGCAGGGGAGCTGGACTAGCGGGGCTAGCCTACAATGAGCAGTTCTTC
D: TRBD2; J: TRBJ2-3; V: TRBV6-2/TRBV6-3; size: .; CDR3: CASSYSGLARDTQYF; DNA: TGTGCCAGCAGTTACTCAGGACTAGCTCGCGATACGCAGTATTTT
D: .; J: TRBJ1-6; V: TRBV6-5; size: .; CDR3: CASSSDRTGLNSPLHF; DNA: TGTGCCAGCAGTTCTGACAGGACGGGTCTTAATTCACCCCTCCACTTT
D: TRBD1; J: TRBJ2-5; V: TRBV7-9; size: .; CDR3: CASSLASQGAWETQYF; DNA: TGTGCCAGCAGCTTAGCGAGTCAGGGGGCTTGGGAGACCCAGTACTTC
D: .; J: TRBJ2-5; V: TRBV20-1; size: few; CDR3: CSPLGNEGYF; DNA: TGCAGTCCCCTCGGGAACGAGGGGTACTTC
D: .; J: TRBJ2-3; V: TRBV20-1; size: .; CDR3: CSASENTDTQYF; DNA: TGCAGTGCTAGTGAAAACACAGATACGCAGTATTTT
D: .; J: TRBJ2-1; V: TRBV20-1; size: .; CDR3: CSGGPVGRSSYNEQFF; DNA: TGCAGTGGGGGTCCGGTTGGGCGGAGCTCCTACAATGAGCAGTTCTTC
D: TRBD1; J: TRBJ2-4; V: TRBV24-1; size: .; CDR3: CATSDPRDRATPGKNIQYF; DNA: TGTGCCACCAGTGATCCTCGGGACAGGGCAACCCCCGGCAAAAACATTCAGTACTTC
D: .; J: TRBJ2-7; V: TRBV6-2/TRBV6-3; size: .; CDR3: CASRNVDGEQYF; DNA: TGTGCCAGCAGAAACGTTGATGGCGAGCAGTACTTC
D: .; J: TRBJ2-5; V: TRBV25-1; size: .; CDR3: CASSEYLALKTQYF; DNA: TGTGCCAGCAGTGAATACCTAGCATTGAAGACCCAGTACTTC
D: .; J: TRBJ2-5; V: TRBV7-2; size: .; CDR3: CASSLEEGGPETQYF; DNA: TGTGCCAGCAGCTTAGAGGAGGGAGGACCAGAGACCCAGTACTTC
D: .; J: TRBJ2-2; V: TRBV10-1; size: .; CDR3: CASGRGTGELFF; DNA: TGCGCCAGCGGCCGCGGCACCGGGGAGCTGTTTTTT
D: TRBD1; J: TRBJ2-1; V: TRBV5-1; size: .; CDR3: CASSDRGKQDEQFF; DNA: TGCGCCAGCAGCGACAGGGGAAAACAAGATGAGCAGTTCTTC
D: .; J: TRBJ2-7; V: TRBV4-3; size: .; CDR3: CASSPKGPPVWGEQYF; DNA: TGCGCCAGCAGCCCCAAAGGGCCCCCCGTGTGGGGTGAGCAGTACTTC
D: TRBD1; J: TRBJ2-1; V: TRBV6-2/TRBV6-3; size: few; CDR3: CASSFTLTGTGTYNEQFF; DNA: TGTGCCAGCAGTTTCACCTTAACCGGGACAGGGACCTACAATGAGCAGTTCTTC
D: .; J: TRBJ2-4; V: TRBV20-1; size: few; CDR3: CSAHRGGQGNIQYF; DNA: TGCAGTGCCCATCGGGGGGGACAGGGCAACATTCAGTACTTC
D: TRBD1; J: TRBJ1-2; V: TRBV19; size: .; CDR3: CASGKEGQGRYGYTF; DNA: TGTGCCAGTGGTAAAGAGGGACAGGGGCGGTATGGCTACACCTTC
D: .; J: TRBJ2-7; V: TRBV3-1; size: .; CDR3: CASSQSLEQYF; DNA: TGTGCCAGCAGCCAATCTCTCGAGCAGTACTTC
D: .; J: TRBJ2-3; V: TRBV6-1; size: .; CDR3: CASTRLLSTDTQYF; DNA: TGTGCCAGCACGCGTCTTCTTAGCACAGATACGCAGTATTTT
D: TRBD2; J: TRBJ2-3; V: TRBV12-3/TRBV12-4; size: few; CDR3: CASSLAPAGVADTQYF; DNA: TGTGCCAGCAGTTTAGCCCCAGCGGGGGTAGCAGATACGCAGTATTTT
D: .; J: TRBJ1-2; V: TRBV7-2; size: few; CDR3: CASSRRANYGYTF; DNA: TGTGCCAGCAGCCGAAGAGCTAACTATGGCTACACCTTC
D: .; J: TRBJ2-7; V: TRBV12-3/TRBV12-4; size: .; CDR3: CASSFARDTQQYF; DNA: TGTGCCAGCAGTTTTGCCAGGGATACTCAGCAGTACTTC
D: .; J: TRBJ2-3; V: TRBV24-1; size: .; CDR3: CATSDFQGADTQYF; DNA: TGTGCCACCAGTGATTTCCAGGGAGCGGATACGCAGTATTTT
D: .; J: TRBJ2-3; V: TRBV28; size: .; CDR3: CASSRLQSSTDTQYF; DNA: TGTGCCAGCAGTCGATTACAGTCTAGCACAGATACGCAGTATTTT
D: .; J: TRBJ1-2; V: TRBV25-1; size: .; CDR3: CASSEEQGLSGYTF; DNA: TGTGCCAGCAGTGAAGAACAGGGTCTCAGTGGCTACACCTTC
D: TRBD1; J: TRBJ1-2; V: TRBV6-6; size: few; CDR3: CASSIRQGSNYGYTF; DNA: TGTGCCAGCAGTATTCGACAGGGCTCTAACTATGGCTACACCTTC
D: .; J: TRBJ1-3; V: TRBV29-1; size: .; CDR3: CSVEEAGAPGNTIYF; DNA: TGCAGCGTTGAGGAAGCGGGGGCCCCTGGAAACACCATATATTTT
D: .; J: TRBJ2-3; V: TRBV28; size: few; CDR3: CASSKVGSTDTQYF; DNA: TGTGCCAGCTCAAAGGTGGGGAGCACAGATACGCAGTATTTT
D: .; J: TRBJ2-3; V: TRBV4-1; size: .; CDR3: CASSPGSTSTDTQYF; DNA: TGCGCCAGCAGCCCTGGAAGCACTAGCACAGATACGCAGTATTTT
D: .; J: TRBJ2-5; V: TRBV7-2; size: many; CDR3: CASSPRVQETQYF; DNA: TGTGCCAGCAGCCCTCGGGTCCAAGAGACCCAGTACTTC
D: .; J: TRBJ1-4; V: TRBV7-9; size: .; CDR3: CASSVSNEKLFF; DNA: TGTGCCAGCTCCGTTAGTAATGAAAAACTGTTTTTT
D: .; J: TRBJ1-2; V: TRBV20-1; size: few; CDR3: CSASLHEANYGYTF; DNA: TGCAGTGCTAGCCTTCACGAAGCTAACTATGGCTACACCTTC
D: .; J: TRBJ2-1; V: TRBV14; size: .; CDR3: CASSQRSYNEQFF; DNA: TGTGCCAGCAGCCAAAGGTCCTACAATGAGCAGTTCTTC